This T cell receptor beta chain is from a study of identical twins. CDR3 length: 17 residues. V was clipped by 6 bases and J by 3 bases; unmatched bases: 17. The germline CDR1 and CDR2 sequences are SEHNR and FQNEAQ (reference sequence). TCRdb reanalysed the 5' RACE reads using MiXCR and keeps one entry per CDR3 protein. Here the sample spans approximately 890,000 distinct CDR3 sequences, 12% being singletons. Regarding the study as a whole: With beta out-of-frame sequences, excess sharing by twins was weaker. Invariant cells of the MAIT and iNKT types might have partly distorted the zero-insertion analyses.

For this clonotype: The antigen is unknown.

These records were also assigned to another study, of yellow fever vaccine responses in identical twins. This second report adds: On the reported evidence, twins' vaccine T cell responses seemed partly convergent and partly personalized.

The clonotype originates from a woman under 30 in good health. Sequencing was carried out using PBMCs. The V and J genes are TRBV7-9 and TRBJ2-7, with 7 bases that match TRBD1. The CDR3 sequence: CASRPPTQGVRIYEQYF. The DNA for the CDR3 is TGTGCCAGCAGGCCCCCCACGCAGGGGGTCCGTATCTACGAGCAGTACTTC.